A single sample gave rise to the 27 T cell receptor beta chains below, sequenced in a study of T cell responses to AZD1222 COVID-19 vaccine. Only in-frame clones appear in the TCRdb table, and some are missing; sequencing was by immunoSEQ multiplex PCR. This table has 140,000 to 150,000 clones, roughly 91% appearing once. The source was peripheral blood, collected on day 0 of AZD1222 vaccination. The receptors here all came from an adult in good health.

V and J are TRBV7-9 and TRBJ1-1; the D is unclear. Deletions cut 4 bases from V and 2 bases from J, with 8 bases between. Per the germline V gene, CDR1 is SEHNR and CDR2 is FQNEAQ (reference sequence). The length of the CDR3 is 13 residues. The CDR3 DNA is TGTGCCAGCAGCTCGACGGGTAACACTGAAGCTTTCTTT. Its translation is CASSSTGNTEAFF.

This clone came up a few times. This chain connects TRBV5-1 to TRBJ2-2; 10 positions match TRBD1. The germline CDR1 and CDR2 sequences are SGHRS and YFSETQ. This CDR3 region has 16 residues. J gave up 4 bases and V 0 bases, and 3 bases lay outside the gene matches. CDR3 sequence (DNA): TGCGCCAGCAGCTTGGGGGACAGGGGATTCACCGGGGAGCTGTTTTTT. Translated: CASSLGDRGFTGELFF. The whole variable domain, remainder taken from reference TRBV5-1 and TRBJ2-2, is KAGVTQTPRYLIKTRGQQVTLSCSPISGHRSVSWYQQTPGQGLQFLFEYFSETQRNKGNFPGRFSGRQFSNSRSEMNVSTLELGDSALYLCASSLGDRGFTGELFFGEGSRLTVL.

V is TRBV2 and J is TRBJ2-2; 12 bases agree with TRBD2. The trim removed 6 bases at V and 5 bases at J, leaving 16 bases unmatched. This CDR3 comprises 19 residues. Germline lookup yields CDR1 SNHLY and CDR2 FYNNEI. The chain's CDR3 is CASRRDSLGLAGRTGELFF. In DNA form, the CDR3 reads TGTGCCAGCAGGCGGGACAGCCTGGGACTAGCGGGCCGGACCGGGGAGCTGTTTTTT.

The chain joins TRBV5-1 to TRBJ2-1; 9 bases fit TRBD1. The V gene end was trimmed by 7 bases and the J gene end by 7 bases; junction bases not matched to a gene: 12. CDR3 length: 15 residues. The V gene's germline CDR1 is SGHRS and CDR2 YFSETQ. DNA of the CDR3: TGCGCCAGCCACTCCCAACAGGGGGCTGGGAATGAGCAGTTCTTC. Its translation is CASHSQQGAGNEQFF.

About this clone: An end of the junction does not agree with germline; a read error may underlie this. The V call is TRBV25-1, the J call TRBJ2-1; possible D gene TRBD2, 5 bases. The CDR3 is 16 residues long. The germline CDR1 and CDR2 sequences are MGHDK and SYGVNS. The CDR3 spells CASSESPRTYYNEQFF. The CDR3 DNA sequence: TGTGCCAGCAGCGAATCCCCTCGGACTTACTACAATGAGCAGTTCTTC. The variable domain in full, with the rest retrieved from reference TRBV25-1 and TRBJ2-1, is EADIYQTPRYLVIGTGKKITLECSQTMGHDKMYWYQQDPGMELHLIHYSYGVNSTEKGDLSSESTVSRIRTEHFPLTLESARPSHTSQYLCASSESPRTYYNEQFFGPGTRLTVL.

V usage is TRBV6-5 and J usage is TRBJ1-1; D call uncertain. Trimming stripped 7 bases from V and 4 bases from J, with 16 bases between. Germline CDR1 MNHEY, CDR2 SVGAGI. The CDR3 is 14 amino acids. Here the CDR3 DNA reads TGTGCCAGCATTAGAAAAGGGAAGTTCACTGAAGCTTTCTTT. It yields the protein CASIRKGKFTEAFF.

This clone occurred a few times. The V gene is TRBV5-6, the J gene TRBJ1-2, with 9 bases that match TRBD1. The CDR3 has 18 residues. Germline-derived CDR1 and CDR2 are SGHDT and YYEEEE. With V trimmed by 1 base and J by 3 bases, 13 bases remained unmatched. In DNA, the CDR3 is TGTGCCAGCAGCTTGCTCCCCGGGACAGGGTATCTTTACTATGGCTACACCTTC. As protein: CASSLLPGTGYLYYGYTF.

The chain carries TRBV5-6 and TRBJ1-2, with 9 bases that match TRBD1. The CDR3 is 16 residues long. Germline values: CDR1 SGHDT, CDR2 YYEEEE. J was trimmed by 5 bases and V by 4 bases; bases with no gene match: 12. CDR3 coding DNA: TGTGCCAGCAGCAAACCTGGGACAGGGTTAATGTATGGCTACACCTTC. It codes for CASSKPGTGLMYGYTF.

The V call is TRBV14, the J call TRBJ2-2; TRBD1 might be the D (6 bases). The CDR3 is 15 amino acids. Germline V gene sequence: CDR1 SGHDN, CDR2 FVKESK. Deletions cut 2 bases from V and 4 bases from J, with 11 bases between. CDR3 DNA sequence: TGTGCCAGCAGCCAATACACAGGGCGCACCGGGGAGCTGTTTTTT. Residues: CASSQYTGRTGELFF.

The chain uses TRBV4-2 and TRBJ1-5; TRBD1 matches at 9 bases. Germline values: CDR1 LGHNA, CDR2 YNFKEQ. The CDR3 length is 16 residues. Losses at the gene ends were 1 base for V and 5 bases for J; bases not matched to a gene: 6. This CDR3 reads CASSQVGNRGHQPQHF. CDR3 DNA sequence: TGTGCCAGCAGCCAAGTGGGGAACAGGGGGCATCAGCCCCAGCATTTT.

The rearrangement joins TRBV3-1 (or the pseudogene TRBV3-2) to TRBJ2-1, with TRBD2 matching over 7 bases. Germline V gene data show CDR1 as LGHDT and CDR2 as YNNKEL (reference sequence). The ends lost 4 bases at V and 8 bases at J; junction bases unmatched: 5. CDR3 size: 13 residues. CDR3: CASSPGTSDEQFF. For the CDR3, the DNA is TGTGCCAGCAGCCCAGGAACTAGCGATGAGCAGTTCTTC.

V usage is TRBV5-8 and J usage is TRBJ1-1; unclear D gene. The CDR3 is made up of 13 amino acids. Per the germline V gene, CDR1 is SGHTS and CDR2 is YDEGEE. Trimming shortened V by 1 base and J by 8 bases, and 12 bases separated the two germline ends. CDR3 sequence reads: CASSLIHGEEAFF. CDR3 bases: TGTGCCAGCAGCTTGATCCACGGGGAGGAAGCTTTCTTT. The complete variable domain, with remaining parts taken from reference TRBV5-8 and TRBJ1-1, reads EAGVTQSPTHLIKTRGQQATLRCSPISGHTSVYWYQQALGLGLQFLLWYDEGEERNRGNFPPRFSGRQFPNYSSELNVNALELEDSALYLCASSLIHGEEAFFGQGTRLTVV.

V is TRBV28 and J is TRBJ2-2; D may match TRBD1 or TRBD2 (5 bases each). The CDR3 is 17 amino acids. The V end was cut by 6 bases, the J end by 1 base, with 18 bases between. Germline CDR1 is MDHEN and CDR2 is SYDVKM. CDR3 amino acids: CASSRDLQTQNTGELFF. CDR3 nucleotide sequence: TGTGCCAGCAGCCGGGACCTTCAAACCCAGAACACCGGGGAGCTGTTTTTT.

J is TRBJ2-7 and V is TRBV28, with D tentatively TRBD1 or TRBD2 (5 bases each). This CDR3 contains 14 residues. From germline, CDR1 is MDHEN and CDR2 SYDVKM. V shed 8 bases and J shed 4 bases, with 18 bases lying between them. The CDR3 spells CASRPLRGRYEQYF. In DNA form, the CDR3 reads TGTGCCAGCCGACCCTTGAGGGGTAGATACGAGCAGTACTTC.

This chain connects TRBV19 to TRBJ1-1; the D gene is possibly TRBD1 (5 bases). CDR1 and CDR2 (germline): LNHDA, SQIVND (reference sequence). The length of the CDR3 is 13 residues. Deletions cut 9 bases from V and 3 bases from J, with 14 bases between. The CDR3 DNA reads as TGTGCCAGCGGACACTGGGGCTACACTGAAGCTTTCTTT. It encodes CASGHWGYTEAFF.

The chain recombines TRBV5-1 with TRBJ1-3, with unresolved D. Trimming stripped 0 bases from V and 0 bases from J, with 7 bases between. The CDR3 totals 15 residues. The germline V gene has CDR1 SGHRS and CDR2 YFSETQ. CDR3 region: CASSLGDISGNTIYF. In DNA, the CDR3 is TGCGCCAGCAGCTTGGGCGACATCTCTGGAAACACCATATATTTT.

The chain links TRBV18 to TRBJ2-3, with TRBD1 as a possible D gene (6 bases). There are 14 residues in the CDR3. CDR1 KGHSH and CDR2 LQKENI come from the germline V gene. Trimming left V 4 bases short and J 2 bases short, with 10 bases between. The CDR3 loop is CASSLSGHTDTQYF. CDR3 sequence (DNA): TGTGCCAGCTCACTCTCGGGACACACAGATACGCAGTATTTT.

The V and J genes are TRBV28 and TRBJ1-5, with 7 bases matching TRBD1. The junction had 15 bases not matched to a gene; V was cut back by 6 bases and J by 4 bases. Germline values: CDR1 MDHEN, CDR2 SYDVKM. The CDR3 sequence is 17 residues long. The CDR3: CASSWGVDDRENQPQHF. CDR3 nucleotide sequence: TGTGCCAGCAGCTGGGGGGTGGACGACAGGGAAAATCAGCCCCAGCATTTT.

The chain employs TRBV5-1 and TRBJ2-1, with D perhaps TRBD2 (6 bases). Germline CDR1 and CDR2: SGHRS and YFSETQ. Trimming removed 2 bases at V and 9 bases at J, with 12 bases between. This CDR3 contains 13 residues. The CDR3 spells CASSLGRGSEQFF. CDR3 nucleotide sequence: TGCGCCAGCAGCTTAGGCCGGGGGAGTGAGCAGTTCTTC.

Here the CDR3 DNA reads TGTGCCAGCGACCGGGAAGGGGAGACCCAGTACTTC. Protein sequence: CASDREGETQYF. The chain couples TRBV2 to TRBJ2-5, with D maybe TRBD2 (5 bases). The V gene lost 8 bases and the J gene lost 5 bases, with 12 bases spanning the gap. The CDR3 has 12 amino acids. Germline loops: CDR1 SNHLY, CDR2 FYNNEI.

This chain connects TRBV27 to TRBJ1-6, with 9 bases lining up with TRBD1. The junction had 11 bases not matched to a gene; V was cut back by 2 bases and J by 9 bases. The CDR3 is 17 amino acids. Germline CDR1 MNHEY, CDR2 SMNVEV (reference sequence). The CDR3 sequence is CASSLAPVGTGTSPLHF. The CDR3 bases are TGTGCCAGCAGTTTAGCCCCGGTTGGGACAGGGACTTCACCCCTCCACTTT.

The gene calls are TRBV11-2 and TRBJ1-6; the D gene is possibly TRBD1 (5 bases). With 5 bases removed from V and 8 bases from J, the gap between germline ends came to 16 bases. CDR3 length: 15 amino acids. CDR1 and CDR2 from the germline V gene are SGHAT and FQNNGV. DNA for the CDR3: TGTGCCAGCAGCCCCCGGGACTTTTCGTATTCACCCCTCCACTTT. This sequence encodes CASSPRDFSYSPLHF.

The chain employs TRBV6-6 and TRBJ1-1, with D hard to call. From germline, CDR1 is MNHNY and CDR2 SVGAGI (reference sequence). The CDR3 totals 11 residues. Trimming stripped 5 bases from V and 1 base from J, with 2 bases between. The DNA for the CDR3 is TGTGCCAGCAGTCCGAACACTGAAGCTTTCTTT. Protein product: CASSPNTEAFF.

The rearrangement uses TRBV3-1 (or the pseudogene TRBV3-2) and TRBJ1-6; D uncertain. CDR1 and CDR2 from the germline V gene are LGHDT and YNNKEL (reference sequence). The V end lost 0 bases, the J end lost 6 bases, and 12 bases lay between the germline ends. This CDR3 contains 16 residues. Here the CDR3 DNA reads TGTGCCAGCAGCCAAGAGGCAGCAACCTCTAATTCACCCCTCCACTTT. Translated: CASSQEAATSNSPLHF.

The V and J genes are TRBV11-3 and TRBJ2-1; 11 nucleotides align to TRBD2. The V gene's germline CDR1 is SGHNT and CDR2 YENEEA. The trim removed 5 bases at V and 4 bases at J, leaving 10 bases unmatched. The CDR3 runs 17 residues. The CDR3 DNA reads TGTGCCAGCAGCGCCCGGACTAGCGGGTTCAGTTACAATGAGCAGTTCTTC. This translates into CASSARTSGFSYNEQFF.

This clone was seen a handful of times. The chain couples TRBV4-1 to TRBJ1-2; D might be TRBD1 (5 bases). The germline V gene has CDR1 MGHRA and CDR2 YSYEKL. V lost 0 bases and J 4 bases, leaving 12 bases between the germline ends. The CDR3 length is 15 residues. The CDR3 nucleotides are TGCGCCAGCAGCCAAGAGGGGGACGGCTTCTATGGCTACACCTTC. Translating it yields CASSQEGDGFYGYTF.

The chain links TRBV5-1 to TRBJ2-7; 8 positions agree with TRBD2. The CDR3 runs to 13 residues. V dropped 2 bases and J dropped 6; count of bases not matched to a gene: 4. In germline, CDR1 is SGHRS, CDR2 YFSETQ. The CDR3 DNA follows: TGCGCCAGCAGCTTCTCCCTAGCGGGCGAGCAGTACTTC. This codes for CASSFSLAGEQYF.